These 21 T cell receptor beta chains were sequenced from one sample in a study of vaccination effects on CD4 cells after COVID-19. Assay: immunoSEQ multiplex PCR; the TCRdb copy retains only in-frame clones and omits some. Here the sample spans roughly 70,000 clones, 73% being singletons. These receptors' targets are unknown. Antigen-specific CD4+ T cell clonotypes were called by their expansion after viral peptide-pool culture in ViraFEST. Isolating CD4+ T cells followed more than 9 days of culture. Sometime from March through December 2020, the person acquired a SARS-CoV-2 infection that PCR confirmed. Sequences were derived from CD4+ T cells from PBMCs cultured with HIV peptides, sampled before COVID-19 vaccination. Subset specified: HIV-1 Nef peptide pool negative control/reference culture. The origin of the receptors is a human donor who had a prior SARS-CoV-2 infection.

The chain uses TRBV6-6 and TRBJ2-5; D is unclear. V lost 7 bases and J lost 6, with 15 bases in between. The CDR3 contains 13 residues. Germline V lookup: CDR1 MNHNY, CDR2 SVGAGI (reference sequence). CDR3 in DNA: TGTGCCAGCAATCCGGTGGGTGCACAGACCCAGTACTTC. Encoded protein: CASNPVGAQTQYF.

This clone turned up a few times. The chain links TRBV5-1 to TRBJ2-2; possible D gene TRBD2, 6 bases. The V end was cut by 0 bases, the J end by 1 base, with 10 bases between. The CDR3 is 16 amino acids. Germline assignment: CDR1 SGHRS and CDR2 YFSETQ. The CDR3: CASSLGAGENTGELFF. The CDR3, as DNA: TGCGCCAGCAGCTTGGGAGCGGGCGAGAACACCGGGGAGCTGTTTTTT.

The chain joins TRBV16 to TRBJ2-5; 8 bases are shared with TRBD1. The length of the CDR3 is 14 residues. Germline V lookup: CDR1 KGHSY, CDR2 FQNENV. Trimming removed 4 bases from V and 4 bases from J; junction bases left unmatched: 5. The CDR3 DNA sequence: TGTGCCAGCAGCCTGTACACAGGGGGAGAGACCCAGTACTTC. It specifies CASSLYTGGETQYF.

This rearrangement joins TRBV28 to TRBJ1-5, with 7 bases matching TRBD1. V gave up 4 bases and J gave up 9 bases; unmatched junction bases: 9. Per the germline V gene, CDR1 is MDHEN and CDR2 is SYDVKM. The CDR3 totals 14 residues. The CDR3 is CASSSPTGFRPQHF. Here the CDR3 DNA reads TGTGCCAGCAGTTCCCCGACAGGGTTTCGGCCCCAGCATTTT. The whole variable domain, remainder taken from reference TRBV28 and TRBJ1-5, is DVKVTQSSRYLVKRTGEKVFLECVQDMDHENMFWYRQDPGLGLRLIYFSYDVKMKEKGDIPEGYSVSREKKERFSLILESASTNQTSMYLCASSSPTGFRPQHFGDGTRLSIL.

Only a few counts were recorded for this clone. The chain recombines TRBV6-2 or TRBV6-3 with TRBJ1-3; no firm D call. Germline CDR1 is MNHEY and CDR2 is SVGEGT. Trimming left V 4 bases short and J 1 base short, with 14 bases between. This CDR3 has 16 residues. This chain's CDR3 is CASSFDPPRSGNTIYF. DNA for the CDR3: TGTGCCAGCAGTTTCGACCCACCGAGATCTGGAAACACCATATATTTT.

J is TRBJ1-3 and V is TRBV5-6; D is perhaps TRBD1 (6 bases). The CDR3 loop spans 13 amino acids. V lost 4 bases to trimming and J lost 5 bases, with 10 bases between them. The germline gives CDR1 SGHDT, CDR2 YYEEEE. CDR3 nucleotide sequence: TGTGCCAGCAGCCCCGGGACAAGAAACACCATATATTTT. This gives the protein CASSPGTRNTIYF.

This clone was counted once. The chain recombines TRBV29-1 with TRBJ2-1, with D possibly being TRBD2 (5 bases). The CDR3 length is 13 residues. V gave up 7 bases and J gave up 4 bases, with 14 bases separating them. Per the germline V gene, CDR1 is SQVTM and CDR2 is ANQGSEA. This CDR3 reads CSARRGIYNEQFF. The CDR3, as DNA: TGCAGCGCTCGGCGAGGGATATACAATGAGCAGTTCTTC.

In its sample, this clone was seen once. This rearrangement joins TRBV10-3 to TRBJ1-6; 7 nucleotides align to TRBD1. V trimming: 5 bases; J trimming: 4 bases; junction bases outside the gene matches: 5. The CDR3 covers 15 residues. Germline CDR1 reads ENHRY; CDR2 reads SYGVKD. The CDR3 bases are TGTGCCATCAGTCAAGGGACAGAGTATAATTCACCCCTCCACTTT. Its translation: CAISQGTEYNSPLHF.

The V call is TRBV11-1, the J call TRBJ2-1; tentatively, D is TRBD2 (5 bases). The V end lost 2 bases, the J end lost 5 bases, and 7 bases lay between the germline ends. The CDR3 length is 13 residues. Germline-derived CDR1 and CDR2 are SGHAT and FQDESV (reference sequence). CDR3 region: CASSLLRDNEQFF. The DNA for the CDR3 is TGTGCCAGCAGCTTACTGCGGGACAATGAGCAGTTCTTC.

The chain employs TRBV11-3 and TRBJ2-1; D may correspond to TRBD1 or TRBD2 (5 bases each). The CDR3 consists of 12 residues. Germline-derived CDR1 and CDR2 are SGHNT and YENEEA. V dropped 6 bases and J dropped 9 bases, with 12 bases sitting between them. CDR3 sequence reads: CASSRGAGEQFF. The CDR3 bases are TGTGCCAGCAGTCGAGGGGCGGGTGAGCAGTTCTTC.

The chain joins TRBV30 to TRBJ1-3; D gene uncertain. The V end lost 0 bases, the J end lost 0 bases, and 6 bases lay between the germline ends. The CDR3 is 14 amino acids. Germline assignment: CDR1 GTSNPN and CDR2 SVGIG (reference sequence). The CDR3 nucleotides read TGTGCCTGGAGTGTACTGACCTCTGGAAACACCATATATTTT. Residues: CAWSVLTSGNTIYF.

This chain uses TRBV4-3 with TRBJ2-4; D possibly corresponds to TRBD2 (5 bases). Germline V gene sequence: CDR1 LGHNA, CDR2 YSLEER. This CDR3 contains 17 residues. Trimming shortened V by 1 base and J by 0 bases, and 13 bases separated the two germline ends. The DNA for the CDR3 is TGCGCCAGCAGCCAAGGTGGGTCGAGCGGAGCCAAAAACATTCAGTACTTC. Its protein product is CASSQGGSSGAKNIQYF.

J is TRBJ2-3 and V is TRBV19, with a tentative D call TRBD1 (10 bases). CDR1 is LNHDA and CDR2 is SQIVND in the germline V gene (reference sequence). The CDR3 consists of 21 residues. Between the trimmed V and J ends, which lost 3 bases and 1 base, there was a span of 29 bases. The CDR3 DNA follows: TGTGCCAGTAGTATCGGACAGGGGGATCTCTTAGCGGGAGTTGGCACAGATACGCAGTATTTT. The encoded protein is CASSIGQGDLLAGVGTDTQYF.

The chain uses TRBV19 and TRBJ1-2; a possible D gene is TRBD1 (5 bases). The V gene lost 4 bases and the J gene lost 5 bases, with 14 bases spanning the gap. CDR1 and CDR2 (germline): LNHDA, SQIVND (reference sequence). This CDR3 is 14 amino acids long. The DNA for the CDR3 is TGTGCCAGTAGTACAACGGGACCTGTGTATGGCTACACCTTC. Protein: CASSTTGPVYGYTF. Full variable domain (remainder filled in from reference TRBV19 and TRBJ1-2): DGGITQSPKYLFRKEGQNVTLSCEQNLNHDAMYWYRQDPGQGLRLIYYSQIVNDFQKGDIAEGYSVSREKKESFPLTVTSAQKNPTAFYLCASSTTGPVYGYTFGSGTRLTVV.

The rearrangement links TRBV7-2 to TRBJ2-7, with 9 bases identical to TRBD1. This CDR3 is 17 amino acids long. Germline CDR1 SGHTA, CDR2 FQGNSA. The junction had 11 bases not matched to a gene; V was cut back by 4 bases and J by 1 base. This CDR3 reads CASSSATGTGISYEQYF. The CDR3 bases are TGTGCCAGCAGCTCAGCAACCGGGACAGGGATTTCCTACGAGCAGTACTTC. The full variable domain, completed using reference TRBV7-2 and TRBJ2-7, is GAGVSQSPSNKVTEKGKDVELRCDPISGHTALYWYRQSLGQGLEFLIYFQGNSAPDKSGLPSDRFSAERTGGSVSTLTIQRTQQEDSAVYLCASSSATGTGISYEQYFGPGTRLTVT.

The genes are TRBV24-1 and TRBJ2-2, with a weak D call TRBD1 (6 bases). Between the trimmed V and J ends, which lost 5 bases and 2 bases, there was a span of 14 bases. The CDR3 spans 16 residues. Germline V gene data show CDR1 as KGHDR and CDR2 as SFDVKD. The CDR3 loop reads CATSAGQTTNTGELFF. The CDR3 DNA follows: TGTGCCACCAGTGCCGGACAGACTACCAACACCGGGGAGCTGTTTTTT.

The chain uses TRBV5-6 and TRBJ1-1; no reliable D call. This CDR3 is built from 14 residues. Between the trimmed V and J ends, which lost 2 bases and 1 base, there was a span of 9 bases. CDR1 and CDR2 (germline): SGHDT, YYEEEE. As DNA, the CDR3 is TGTGCCAGCAGCTTTGGGGAGGGGAACACTGAAGCTTTCTTT. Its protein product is CASSFGEGNTEAFF.

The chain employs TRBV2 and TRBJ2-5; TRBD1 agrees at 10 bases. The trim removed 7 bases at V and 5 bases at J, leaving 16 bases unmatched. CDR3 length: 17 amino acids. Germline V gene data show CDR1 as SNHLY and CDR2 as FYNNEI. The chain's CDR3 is CASKISRDRGSGETQYF. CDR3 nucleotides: TGTGCCAGCAAAATATCTAGGGACAGGGGATCAGGGGAGACCCAGTACTTC.

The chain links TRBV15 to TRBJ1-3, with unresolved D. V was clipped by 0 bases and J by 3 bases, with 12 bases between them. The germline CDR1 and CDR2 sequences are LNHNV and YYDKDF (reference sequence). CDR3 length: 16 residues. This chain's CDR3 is CATSRDPGPSGNTIYF. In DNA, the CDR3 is TGTGCCACCAGCAGAGATCCGGGCCCCAGTGGAAACACCATATATTTT.

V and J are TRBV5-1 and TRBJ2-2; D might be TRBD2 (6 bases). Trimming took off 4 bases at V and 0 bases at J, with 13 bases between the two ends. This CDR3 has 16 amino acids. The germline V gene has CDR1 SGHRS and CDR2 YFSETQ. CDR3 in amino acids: CASSQNSGSNTGELFF. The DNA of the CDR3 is TGCGCCAGCAGCCAAAATAGCGGCTCGAACACCGGGGAGCTGTTTTTT.

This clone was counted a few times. The CDR3 DNA is TGTGCCAGCAGCCGATTATATAGCGGGAACTATGAGCAGTTCTTC. This codes for CASSRLYSGNYEQFF. This chain links TRBV7-9 with TRBJ2-1; 8 positions match TRBD2. Looked up from germline, CDR1 is SEHNR and CDR2 is FQNEAQ (reference sequence). After removal of 5 bases from V and 8 bases from J, the junction contained 11 bases not matched to a gene. The CDR3 extends over 15 amino acids. Full variable domain (missing parts from reference TRBV7-9 and TRBJ2-1): DTGVSQNPRHKITKRGQNVTFRCDPISEHNRLYWYRQTLGQGPEFLTYFQNEAQLEKSRLLSDRFSAERPKGSFSTLEIQRTEQGDSAMYLCASSRLYSGNYEQFFGPGTRLTVL.